These T cell receptor beta chains were read from a single sample in a study of cytomegalovirus exposure and HLA in healthy donors. The assay was immunoSEQ multiplex PCR, and TCRdb's table has in-frame clones only and misses some. The sample lists some 150,000 clones; 70% to 80% were seen once. Material for sequencing was PBMCs. The receptor set was obtained from a man aged 35 to 55 in good health and CMV-seronegative. The CDR3 runs from the conserved cysteine through the conserved F or W. The D gene is left open where the match is weak. Some rows have no size entry. The others give once, few or many, or a class for an expanded clone.

j_call,d_call,v_call,clone_size,cdr3_nt,cdr3_aa
TRBJ2-3,NA,TRBV5-4,NA,TGTGCCAGCACCGACCGGGACTCGACGGATACGCAGTATTTT,CASTDRDSTDTQYF
TRBJ1-2,NA,TRBV5-5,few,TGTGCCAGCAGCCACAATCTCGACAGCTATGGCTACACCTTC,CASSHNLDSYGYTF
TRBJ2-7,NA,TRBV7-9,few,TGTGCCAGCAGCTCGTGGGGCAACCACTACGAGCAGTACTTC,CASSSWGNHYEQYF
TRBJ2-1,TRBD2,TRBV15,few,TGTGCCACCAGCAGAATTAGCGGGAGGAATTATAATGAGCAGTTCTTC,CATSRISGRNYNEQFF
TRBJ2-7,NA,TRBV6-1,NA,TGTGCCAGCAGCCCCCAGGGAGGGGGCTACGAGCAGTACTTC,CASSPQGGGYEQYF
TRBJ2-5,TRBD2,TRBV4-1,NA,TGCGCCAGCAGCCGCGGGGGGGTAGAGACCCAGTACTTC,CASSRGGVETQYF
TRBJ2-3,NA,TRBV2,NA,TGTGCCAGCACAGGGTCGCCAGGGCGGGGAGATACGCAGTATTTT,CASTGSPGRGDTQYF
TRBJ2-1,TRBD1,TRBV9,NA,TGTGCCAGCAGCGTAGGAGGGGGCCGGTACAATGAGCAGTTCTTC,CASSVGGGRYNEQFF
TRBJ1-2,NA,TRBV5-8,NA,TGTGCCAGCAGCTTGCCGACAGCCTTCGGCTACACCTTC,CASSLPTAFGYTF
TRBJ2-1,TRBD2,TRBV6-1,NA,TGTGCCAGCAGTGAATTTCTTGGGGGGGCCTACAATGAGCAGTTCTTC,CASSEFLGGAYNEQFF
TRBJ2-7,NA,TRBV6-5,NA,TGTGCCAGCAGTACAGGTTACGAGCAGTACTTC,CASSTGYEQYF
TRBJ2-7,NA,TRBV18,NA,TGTGCCAGCTCACTAGCAGACAGCTCCTACGAGCAGTACTTC,CASSLADSSYEQYF
TRBJ2-7,TRBD1,TRBV5-5,NA,TGTGCCAGCAGCCAAGGGGGAACAGGGGGCCTATATAACGAGCAGTACTTC,CASSQGGTGGLYNEQYF
TRBJ2-7,TRBD1,TRBV11-2,few,TGTGCCAGCAGCTTGGACAGGGGTCCCTACGAGCAGTACTTC,CASSLDRGPYEQYF
TRBJ2-7,TRBD2,TRBV19,once,TGTGCCAGTAGTATAGATCTATGGACTAGCGGATACGAGCAGTACTTC,CASSIDLWTSGYEQYF
TRBJ2-3,NA,TRBV5-1,few,TGCGCCAGCAGCGATGACAGGACGGGGGATACGCAGTATTTT,CASSDDRTGDTQYF
TRBJ2-2,NA,TRBV7-2,once,TGTGCCAGCAGCTTAAACTGGGGGGAGGAGCTGTTTTTT,CASSLNWGEELFF
TRBJ2-5,TRBD1,TRBV11-3,NA,TGTGCCAGCAGCCCTACCGCGGACAGGGGGATAACAGAGACCCAGTACTTC,CASSPTADRGITETQYF
TRBJ2-5,NA,TRBV4-3,once,TGCGCCAGCAGCCAAGATCTTGGAGGGGCCCCGTTCCAAGAGACCCAGTACTTC,CASSQDLGGAPFQETQYF
TRBJ1-5,TRBD1,TRBV30,NA,TGTGCCTGGAGTTTGGGGGTCGCAACGGGACAGGGGACTTTTTGGCAGCCCCAGCATTTT,CAWSLGVATGQGTFWQPQHF
TRBJ2-7,TRBD2,TRBV30,NA,TGTGCCTGGAGTGTACCCCCTAGCGGGAGCTACGAGCAGTACTTC,CAWSVPPSGSYEQYF
TRBJ2-7,TRBD2,TRBV9,NA,TGTGCCAGCAGCCCCCGGACTAGCGGGTTTGTCAAGCAGTACTTC,CASSPRTSGFVKQYF
TRBJ2-5,NA,TRBV11-2,NA,TGTGCCAGCAGCTTAAGAGAGGTAGTCCCTCAAGAGACCCAGTACTTC,CASSLREVVPQETQYF
TRBJ2-6,NA,TRBV7-8,NA,TGTGCCAGCAGCATACCCAGGGGAGCCGGGGCCAACGTCCTGACTTTC,CASSIPRGAGANVLTF
TRBJ2-2,NA,TRBV23-1,NA,TGCGCCAGCAGTTTTGGGGACTCGTACACCGGGGAGCTGTTTTTT,CASSFGDSYTGELFF
TRBJ2-1,NA,TRBV6-1,NA,TGTGCCAGCAGACCCGGGACTTACAATGAGCAGTTCTTC,CASRPGTYNEQFF
TRBJ2-5,TRBD1,TRBV12-5,NA,TGTGCTAGTACGGACAGGGGTATGGAGACCCAGTACTTC,CASTDRGMETQYF